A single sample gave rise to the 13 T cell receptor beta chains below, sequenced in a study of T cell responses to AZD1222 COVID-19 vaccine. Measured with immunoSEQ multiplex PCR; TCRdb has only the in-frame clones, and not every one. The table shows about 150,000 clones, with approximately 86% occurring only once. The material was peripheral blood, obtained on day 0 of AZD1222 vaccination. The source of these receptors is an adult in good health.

CDR3: CATSRGTGGAGYGYTF. DNA for the CDR3: TGTGCCACCAGCAGGGGGACAGGGGGCGCGGGCTATGGCTACACCTTC. The chain employs TRBV15 and TRBJ1-2; 12 nucleotides align to TRBD1. Per the germline V gene, CDR1 is LNHNV and CDR2 is YYDKDF (reference sequence). V trimming: 3 bases; J trimming: 4 bases; junction bases outside the gene matches: 6. This CDR3 is 16 amino acids long.

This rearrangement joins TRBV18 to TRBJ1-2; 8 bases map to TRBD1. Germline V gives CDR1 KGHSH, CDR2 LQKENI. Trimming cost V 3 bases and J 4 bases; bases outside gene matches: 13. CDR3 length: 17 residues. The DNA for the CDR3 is TGTGCCAGCTCACCTAGACAAACAGGGGGATCAGCCTATGGCTACACCTTC. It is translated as CASSPRQTGGSAYGYTF. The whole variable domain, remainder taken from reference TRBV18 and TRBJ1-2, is NAGVMQNPRHLVRRRGQEARLRCSPMKGHSHVYWYRQLPEEGLKFMVYLQKENIIDESGMPKERFSAEFPKEGPSILRIQQVVRGDSAAYFCASSPRQTGGSAYGYTFGSGTRLTVV.

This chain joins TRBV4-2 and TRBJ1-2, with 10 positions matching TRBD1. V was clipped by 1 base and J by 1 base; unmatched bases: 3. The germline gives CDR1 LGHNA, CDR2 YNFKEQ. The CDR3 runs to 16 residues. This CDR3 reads CASSQGGQGGNYGYTF. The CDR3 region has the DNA TGTGCCAGCAGCCAAGGAGGACAGGGGGGTAACTATGGCTACACCTTC.

CDR3 DNA sequence: TGTGCCAGCAGTTTGTGGACTAGCGGGAGGGCCAACACCGGGGAGCTGTTTTTT. Translation gives CASSLWTSGRANTGELFF. The chain recombines TRBV6-2 or TRBV6-3 with TRBJ2-2; TRBD2 agrees at 15 bases. Germline lookup yields CDR1 MNHEY and CDR2 SVGEGT. This CDR3 is built from 18 residues. V trimming: 4 bases; J trimming: 2 bases; junction bases outside the gene matches: 5.

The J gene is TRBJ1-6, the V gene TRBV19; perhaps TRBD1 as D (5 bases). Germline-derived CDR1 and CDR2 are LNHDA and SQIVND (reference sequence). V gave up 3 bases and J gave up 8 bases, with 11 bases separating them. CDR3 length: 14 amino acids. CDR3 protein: CASSIYGRDSPLHF. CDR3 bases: TGTGCCAGTAGTATTTACGGCAGGGATTCACCCCTCCACTTT.

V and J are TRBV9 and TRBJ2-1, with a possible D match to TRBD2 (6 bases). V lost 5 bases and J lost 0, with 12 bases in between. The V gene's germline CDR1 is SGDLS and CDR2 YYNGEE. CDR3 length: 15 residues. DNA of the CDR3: TGTGCCAGCAGTCAAGGGACTGGCTCCTACAATGAGCAGTTCTTC. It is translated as CASSQGTGSYNEQFF.

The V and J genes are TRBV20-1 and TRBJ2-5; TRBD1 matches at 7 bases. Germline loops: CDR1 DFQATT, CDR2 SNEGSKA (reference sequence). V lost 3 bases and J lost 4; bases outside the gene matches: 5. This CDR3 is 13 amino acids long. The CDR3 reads CSASEGARETQYF. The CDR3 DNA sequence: TGCAGTGCTAGTGAGGGGGCGAGAGAGACCCAGTACTTC.

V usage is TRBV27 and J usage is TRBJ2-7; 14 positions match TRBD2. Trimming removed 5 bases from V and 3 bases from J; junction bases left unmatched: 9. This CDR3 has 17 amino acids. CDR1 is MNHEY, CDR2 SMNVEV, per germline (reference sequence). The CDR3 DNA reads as TGTGCCAGCAGTATTAAGGGGGGACTAGCGGGAGTCTACGAGCAGTACTTC. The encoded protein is CASSIKGGLAGVYEQYF.

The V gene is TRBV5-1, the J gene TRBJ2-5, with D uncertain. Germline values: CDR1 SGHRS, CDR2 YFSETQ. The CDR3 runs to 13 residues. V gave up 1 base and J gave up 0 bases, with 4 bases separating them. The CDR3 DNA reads TGCGCCAGCAGCTTGAACAACCAAGAGACCCAGTACTTC. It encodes CASSLNNQETQYF.

CDR3 sequence (DNA): TGCGCCAGCAGCCAAGATCCACTAGCGGGAGAGGTGGGGTTCCCAGATACGCAGTATTTT. This encodes CASSQDPLAGEVGFPDTQYF. V and J are TRBV4-1 and TRBJ2-3, with TRBD2 matching 11 bases. The CDR3 has 20 residues. J gave up 4 bases and V 0 bases, and 15 bases lay outside the gene matches. Looked up from germline, CDR1 is MGHRA and CDR2 is YSYEKL.

The CDR3 is CASSDDSDRGSVLNQPQHF. CDR3 DNA: TGCGCCAGCAGCGACGATTCGGACAGGGGCTCTGTTTTAAATCAGCCCCAGCATTTT. This chain joins TRBV5-1 and TRBJ1-5; TRBD1 aligns across 9 bases. Germline assignment: CDR1 SGHRS and CDR2 YFSETQ. V was clipped by 4 bases and J by 4 bases; unmatched bases: 18. The CDR3 has 19 amino acids.

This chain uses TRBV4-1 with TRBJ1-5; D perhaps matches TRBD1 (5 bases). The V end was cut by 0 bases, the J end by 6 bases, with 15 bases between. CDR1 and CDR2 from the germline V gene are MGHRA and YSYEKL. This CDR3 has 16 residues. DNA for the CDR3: TGCGCCAGCAGCCAAGATGGTGCCCCGGGGGGTCAGCCCCAGCATTTT. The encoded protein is CASSQDGAPGGQPQHF.

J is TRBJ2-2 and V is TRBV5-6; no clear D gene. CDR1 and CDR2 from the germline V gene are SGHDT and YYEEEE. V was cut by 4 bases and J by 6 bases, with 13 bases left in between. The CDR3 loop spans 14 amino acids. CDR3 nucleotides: TGTGCCAGCAGCCTCGATCTAGGTCCCGGGGAGCTGTTTTTT. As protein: CASSLDLGPGELFF.